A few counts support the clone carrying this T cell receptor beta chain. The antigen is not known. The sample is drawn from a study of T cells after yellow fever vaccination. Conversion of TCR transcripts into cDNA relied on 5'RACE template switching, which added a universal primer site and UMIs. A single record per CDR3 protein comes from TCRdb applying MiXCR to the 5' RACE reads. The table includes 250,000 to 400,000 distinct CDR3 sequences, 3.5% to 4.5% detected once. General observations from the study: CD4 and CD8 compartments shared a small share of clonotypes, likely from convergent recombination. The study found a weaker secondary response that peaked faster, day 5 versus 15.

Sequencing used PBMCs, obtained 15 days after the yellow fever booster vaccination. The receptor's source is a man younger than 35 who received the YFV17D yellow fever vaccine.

Here the CDR3 reads CASSHLRDRGHGYTF. CDR3 bases: TGTGCCAGCAGCCACCTCCGGGACAGGGGCCATGGCTACACCTTC. The chain carries TRBV9 and TRBJ1-2, with TRBD1 matching over 10 bases. Trimming took 4 bases from V and 6 from J; bases not matched to a gene: 9. The germline gives CDR1 SGDLS, CDR2 YYNGEE. The CDR3 consists of 15 residues.